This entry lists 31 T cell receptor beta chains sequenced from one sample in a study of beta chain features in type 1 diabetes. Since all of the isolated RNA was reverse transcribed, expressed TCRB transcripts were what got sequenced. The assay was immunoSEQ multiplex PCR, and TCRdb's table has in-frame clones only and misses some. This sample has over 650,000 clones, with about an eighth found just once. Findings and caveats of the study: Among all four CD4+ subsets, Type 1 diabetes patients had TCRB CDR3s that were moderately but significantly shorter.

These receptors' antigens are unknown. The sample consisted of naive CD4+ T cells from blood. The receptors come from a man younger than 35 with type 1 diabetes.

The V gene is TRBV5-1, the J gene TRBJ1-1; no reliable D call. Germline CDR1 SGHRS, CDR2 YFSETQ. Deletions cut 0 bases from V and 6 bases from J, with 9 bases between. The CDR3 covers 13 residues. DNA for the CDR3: TGCGCCAGCAGCTTGGACATCGTGTCTGAAGCTTTCTTT. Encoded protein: CASSLDIVSEAFF.

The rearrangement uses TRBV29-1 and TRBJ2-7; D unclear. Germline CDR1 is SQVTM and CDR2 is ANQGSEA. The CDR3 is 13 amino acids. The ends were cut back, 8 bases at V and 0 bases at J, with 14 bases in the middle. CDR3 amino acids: CSYAGLGSYEQYF. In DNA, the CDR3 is TGCAGCTATGCTGGTTTGGGCTCCTACGAGCAGTACTTC.

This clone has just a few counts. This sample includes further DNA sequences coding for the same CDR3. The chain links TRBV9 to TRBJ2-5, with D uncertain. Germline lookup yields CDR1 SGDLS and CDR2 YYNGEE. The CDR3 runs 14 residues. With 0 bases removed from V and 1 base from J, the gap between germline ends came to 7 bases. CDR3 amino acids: CASSVEPRQETQYF. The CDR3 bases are TGTGCCAGCAGCGTAGAACCCCGCCAAGAGACCCAGTACTTC.

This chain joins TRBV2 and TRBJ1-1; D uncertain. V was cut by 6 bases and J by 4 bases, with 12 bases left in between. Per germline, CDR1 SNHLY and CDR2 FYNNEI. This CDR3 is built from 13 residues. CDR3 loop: CASRGDFGTEAFF. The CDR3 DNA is TGTGCCAGCAGGGGCGATTTCGGCACTGAAGCTTTCTTT.

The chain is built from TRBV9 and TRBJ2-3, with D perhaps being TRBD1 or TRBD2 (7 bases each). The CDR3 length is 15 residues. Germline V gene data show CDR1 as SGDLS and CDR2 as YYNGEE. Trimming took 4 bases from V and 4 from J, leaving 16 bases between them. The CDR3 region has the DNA TGTGCCAGCAGCACTTTGACAGGGAGGGCAGATACGCAGTATTTT. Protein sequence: CASSTLTGRADTQYF.

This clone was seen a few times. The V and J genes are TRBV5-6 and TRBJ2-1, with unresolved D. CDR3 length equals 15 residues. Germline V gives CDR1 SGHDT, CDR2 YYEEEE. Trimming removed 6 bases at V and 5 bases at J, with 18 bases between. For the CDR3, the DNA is TGTGCCAGCAACTCCGTGGGTCAAGGGAACAATGAGCAGTTCTTC. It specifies CASNSVGQGNNEQFF.

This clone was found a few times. CDR3 nucleotides: TGCGCCAGCAGCGAGTTTCCGAGCGGGAGATCGTTCGAGCAGTACTTC. Amino acid sequence: CASSEFPSGRSFEQYF. The V gene is TRBV4-1, the J gene TRBJ2-7; 8 bases fit TRBD2. From germline, CDR1 is MGHRA and CDR2 YSYEKL. This CDR3 comprises 16 residues. V lost 5 bases to trimming and J lost 6 bases; unmatched junction nucleotides: 15.

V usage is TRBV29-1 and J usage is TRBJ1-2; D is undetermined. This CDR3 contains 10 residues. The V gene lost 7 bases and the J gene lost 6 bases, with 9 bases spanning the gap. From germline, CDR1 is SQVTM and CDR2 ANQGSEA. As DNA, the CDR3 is TGCAGCGCTAGAGAGGATGGCTACACCTTC. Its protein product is CSAREDGYTF. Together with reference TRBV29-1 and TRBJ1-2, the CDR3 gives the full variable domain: SAVISQKPSRDICQRGTSLTIQCQVDSQVTMMFWYRQQPGQSLTLIATANQGSEATYESGFVIDKFPISRPNLTFSTLTVSNMSPEDSSIYLCSAREDGYTFGSGTRLTVV.

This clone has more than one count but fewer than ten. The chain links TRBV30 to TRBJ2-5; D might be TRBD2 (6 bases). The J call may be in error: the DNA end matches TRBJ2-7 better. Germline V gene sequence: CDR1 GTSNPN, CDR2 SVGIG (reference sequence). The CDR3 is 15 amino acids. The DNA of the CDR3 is TGTGCCTGGGAGTTAGGACGCGGGGCAGGGTACGAGCAGTACTTC. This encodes CAWELGRGAGYEQYF.

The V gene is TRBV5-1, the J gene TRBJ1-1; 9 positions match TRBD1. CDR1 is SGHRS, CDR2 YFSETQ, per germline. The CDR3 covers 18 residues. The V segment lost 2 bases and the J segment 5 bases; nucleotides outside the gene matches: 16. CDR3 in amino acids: CASSFFTLPTGGKTEAFF. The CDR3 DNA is TGCGCCAGCAGCTTCTTTACCCTCCCGACAGGGGGAAAAACTGAAGCTTTCTTT. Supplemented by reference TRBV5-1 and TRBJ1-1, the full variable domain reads KAGVTQTPRYLIKTRGQQVTLSCSPISGHRSVSWYQQTPGQGLQFLFEYFSETQRNKGNFPGRFSGRQFSNSRSEMNVSTLELGDSALYLCASSFFTLPTGGKTEAFFGQGTRLTVV.

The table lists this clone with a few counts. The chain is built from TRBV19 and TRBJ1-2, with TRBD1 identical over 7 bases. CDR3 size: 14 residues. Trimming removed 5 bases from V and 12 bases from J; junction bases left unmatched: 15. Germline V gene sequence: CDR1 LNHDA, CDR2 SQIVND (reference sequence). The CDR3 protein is CASSAHRDSLSDTF. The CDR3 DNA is TGTGCCAGTAGTGCCCATCGGGACAGCCTTTCCGACACCTTC.

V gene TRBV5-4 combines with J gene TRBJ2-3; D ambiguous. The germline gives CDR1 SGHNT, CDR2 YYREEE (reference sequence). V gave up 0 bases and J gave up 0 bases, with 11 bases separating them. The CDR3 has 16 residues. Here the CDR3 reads CASSLGLRSSTDTQYF. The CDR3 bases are TGTGCCAGCAGCTTGGGCCTCAGGAGTAGCACAGATACGCAGTATTTT.

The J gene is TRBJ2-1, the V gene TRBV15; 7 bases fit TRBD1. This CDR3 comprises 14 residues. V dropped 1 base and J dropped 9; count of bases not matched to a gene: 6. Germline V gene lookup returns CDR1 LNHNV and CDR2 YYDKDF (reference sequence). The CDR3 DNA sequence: TGTGCCACCAGCAGAGCTACAGGGGAAGTTGAGCAGTTCTTC. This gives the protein CATSRATGEVEQFF.

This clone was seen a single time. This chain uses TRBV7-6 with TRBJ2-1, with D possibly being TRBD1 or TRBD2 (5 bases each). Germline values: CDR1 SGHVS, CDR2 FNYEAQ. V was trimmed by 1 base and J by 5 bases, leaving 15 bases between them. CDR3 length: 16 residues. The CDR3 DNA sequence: TGTGCCAGCAGCTTAGATCCGGGGCAGGGCCACAATGAGCAGTTCTTC. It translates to CASSLDPGQGHNEQFF.

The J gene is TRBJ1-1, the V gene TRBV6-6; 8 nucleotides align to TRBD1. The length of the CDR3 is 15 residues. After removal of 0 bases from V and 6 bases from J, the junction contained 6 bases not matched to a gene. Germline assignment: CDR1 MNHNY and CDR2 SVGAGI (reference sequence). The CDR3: CASSYSRDRLAEAFF. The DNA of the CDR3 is TGTGCCAGCAGTTACTCGAGGGACAGGCTGGCTGAAGCTTTCTTT.

CDR3 coding DNA: TGTGCCAGCAGTTTATCGGGACAGCCCTCCTACGAGCAGTACTTC. It specifies CASSLSGQPSYEQYF. The chain is built from TRBV27 and TRBJ2-7; 7 bases map to TRBD1. Germline-derived CDR1 and CDR2 are MNHEY and SMNVEV (reference sequence). CDR3 length: 15 residues. V lost 0 bases, J lost 0 bases, and 2 bases stayed unmatched.

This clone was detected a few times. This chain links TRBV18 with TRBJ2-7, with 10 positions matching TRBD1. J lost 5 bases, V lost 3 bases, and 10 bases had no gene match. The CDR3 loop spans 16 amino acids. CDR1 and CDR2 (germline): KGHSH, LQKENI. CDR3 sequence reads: CASSPRGGTGDHEQYF. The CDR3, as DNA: TGTGCCAGCTCACCCCGTGGCGGGACAGGGGACCACGAGCAGTACTTC.

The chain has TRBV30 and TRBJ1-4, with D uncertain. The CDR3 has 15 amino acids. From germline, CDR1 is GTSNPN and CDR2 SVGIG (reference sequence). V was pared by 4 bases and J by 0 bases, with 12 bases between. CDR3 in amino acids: CAWNVPRATNEKLFF. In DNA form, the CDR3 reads TGTGCCTGGAATGTCCCCCGAGCAACTAATGAAAAACTGTTTTTT.

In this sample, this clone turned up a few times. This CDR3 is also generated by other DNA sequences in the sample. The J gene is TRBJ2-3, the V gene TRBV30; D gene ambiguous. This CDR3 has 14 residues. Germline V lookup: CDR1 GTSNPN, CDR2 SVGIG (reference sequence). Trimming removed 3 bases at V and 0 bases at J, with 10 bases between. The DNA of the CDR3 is TGTGCCTGGAGAGGTAGACCAAGCACAGATACGCAGTATTTT. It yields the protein CAWRGRPSTDTQYF.

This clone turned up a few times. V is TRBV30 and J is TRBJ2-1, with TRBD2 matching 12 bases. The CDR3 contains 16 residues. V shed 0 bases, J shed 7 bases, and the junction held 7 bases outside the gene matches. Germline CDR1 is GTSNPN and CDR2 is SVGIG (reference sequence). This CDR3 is CAWSVRETSGRNEQFF. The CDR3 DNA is TGTGCCTGGAGTGTACGGGAGACTAGCGGGAGAAATGAGCAGTTCTTC.

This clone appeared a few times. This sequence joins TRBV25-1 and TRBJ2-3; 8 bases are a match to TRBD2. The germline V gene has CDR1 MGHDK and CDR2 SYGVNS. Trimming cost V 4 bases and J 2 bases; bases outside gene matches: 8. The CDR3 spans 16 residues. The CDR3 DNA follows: TGTGCCAGCAGTGTAACTAGCGGAGGCACCACAGATACGCAGTATTTT. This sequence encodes CASSVTSGGTTDTQYF.

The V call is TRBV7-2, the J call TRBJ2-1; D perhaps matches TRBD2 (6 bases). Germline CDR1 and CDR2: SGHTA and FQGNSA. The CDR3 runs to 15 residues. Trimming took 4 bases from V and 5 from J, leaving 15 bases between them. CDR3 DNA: TGTGCCAGCAGCTCCCGCTGGGGACTTAACAATGAGCAGTTCTTC. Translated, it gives CASSSRWGLNNEQFF.

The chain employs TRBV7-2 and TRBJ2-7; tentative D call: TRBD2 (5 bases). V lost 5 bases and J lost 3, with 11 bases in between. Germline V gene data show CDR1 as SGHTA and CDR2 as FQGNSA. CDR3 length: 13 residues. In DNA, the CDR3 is TGTGCCAGCAGCCGGGAATCCCACTACGAGCAGTACTTC. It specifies CASSRESHYEQYF.

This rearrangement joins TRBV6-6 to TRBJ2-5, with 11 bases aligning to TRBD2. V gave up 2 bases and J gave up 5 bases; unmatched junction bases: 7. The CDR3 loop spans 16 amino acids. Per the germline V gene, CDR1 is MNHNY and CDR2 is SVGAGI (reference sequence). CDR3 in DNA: TGTGCCAGCAGTTACGGTAGCGGGAGGGCCGGGGAGACCCAGTACTTC. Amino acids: CASSYGSGRAGETQYF.

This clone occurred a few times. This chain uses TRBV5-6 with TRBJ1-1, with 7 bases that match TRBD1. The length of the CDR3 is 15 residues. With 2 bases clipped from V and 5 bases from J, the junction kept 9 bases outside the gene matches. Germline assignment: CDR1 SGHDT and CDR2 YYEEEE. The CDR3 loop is CASSLLTGYVTEAFF. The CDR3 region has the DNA TGTGCCAGCAGCTTACTGACAGGGTACGTGACTGAAGCTTTCTTT. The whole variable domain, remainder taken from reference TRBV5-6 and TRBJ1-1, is DAGVTQSPTHLIKTRGQQVTLRCSPKSGHDTVSWYQQALGQGPQFIFQYYEEEERQRGNFPDRFSGHQFPNYSSELNVNALLLGDSALYLCASSLLTGYVTEAFFGQGTRLTVV.

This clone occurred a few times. This chain's CDR3 is CASSSEGDGNTEAFF. CDR3 DNA sequence: TGTGCCAGCAGCTCAGAGGGAGACGGAAACACTGAAGCTTTCTTT. The chain links TRBV7-9 to TRBJ1-1; no clear D. CDR1 and CDR2 from the germline V gene are SEHNR and FQNEAQ (reference sequence). This CDR3 spans 15 amino acids. V was shortened by 4 bases and J by 2 bases, with 14 bases between the two germline ends.

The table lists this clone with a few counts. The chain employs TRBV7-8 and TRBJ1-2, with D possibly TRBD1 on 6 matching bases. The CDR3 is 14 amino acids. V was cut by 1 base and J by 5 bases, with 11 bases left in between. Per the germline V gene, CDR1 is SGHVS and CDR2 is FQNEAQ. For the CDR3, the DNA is TGTGCCAGCAGCTTAGGCGGGGGGGCTTATGGCTACACCTTC. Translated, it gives CASSLGGGAYGYTF.

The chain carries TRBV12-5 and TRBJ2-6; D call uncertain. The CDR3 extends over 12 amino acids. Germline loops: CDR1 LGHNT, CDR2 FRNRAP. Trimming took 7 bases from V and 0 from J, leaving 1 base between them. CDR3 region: CASASGANVLTF. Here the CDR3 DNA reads TGTGCTAGTGCCTCTGGGGCCAACGTCCTGACTTTC. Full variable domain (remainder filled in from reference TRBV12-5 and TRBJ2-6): DARVTQTPRHKVTEMGQEVTMRCQPILGHNTVFWYRQTMMQGLELLAYFRNRAPLDDSGMPKDRFSAEMPDATLATLKIQPSEPRDSAVYFCASASGANVLTFGAGSRLTVL.

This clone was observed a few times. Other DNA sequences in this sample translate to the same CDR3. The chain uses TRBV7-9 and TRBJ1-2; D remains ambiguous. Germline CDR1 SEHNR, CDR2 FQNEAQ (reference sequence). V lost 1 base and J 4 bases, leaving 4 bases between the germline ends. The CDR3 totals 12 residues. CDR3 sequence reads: CASSLGGYGYTF. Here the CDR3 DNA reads TGTGCCAGCAGCTTAGGAGGCTATGGCTACACCTTC.

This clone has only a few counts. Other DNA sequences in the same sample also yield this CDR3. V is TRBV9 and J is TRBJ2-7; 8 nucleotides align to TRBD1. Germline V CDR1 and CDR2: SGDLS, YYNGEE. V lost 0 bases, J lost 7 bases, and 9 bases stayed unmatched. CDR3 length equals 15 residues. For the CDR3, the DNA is TGTGCCAGCAGCGTAGAGGGGCAGGGGGCGAGTGAGCAGTACTTC. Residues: CASSVEGQGASEQYF.

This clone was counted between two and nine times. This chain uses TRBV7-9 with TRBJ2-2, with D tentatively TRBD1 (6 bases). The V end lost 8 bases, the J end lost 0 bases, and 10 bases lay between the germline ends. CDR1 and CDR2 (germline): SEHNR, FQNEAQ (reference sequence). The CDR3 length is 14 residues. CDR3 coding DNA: TGTGCCAGCGTACAGGGTTCGAACACCGGGGAGCTGTTTTTT. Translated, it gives CASVQGSNTGELFF.